This TCR beta chain was identified during a study of T cells in Graves' hyperthyroidism and ophthalmopathy. Amplified regions were TCR beta CDR3 sequences from RNA transcripts. Using the HTBI primer set, a first-round RT-PCR was run on the TCR CDR3. A single record per CDR3 protein comes from TCRdb applying MiXCR to the multiplex PCR reads. Of about 500,000 distinct CDR3 sequences in the sample, approximately 49% are singletons; the top ten hold around 47%. In its sample, this clonotype was seen many times. From germline, CDR1 is SGHTS and CDR2 YDEGEE. J was trimmed by 4 bases and V by 4 bases; bases with no gene match: 9. The CDR3 runs to 16 residues.

Sequencing used peripheral blood or thyroid tissue (not recorded which). The origin of this receptor is an adult woman with Graves' disease, either hyperthyroidism or ophthalmopathy (not recorded which). The rearrangement links TRBV5-8 to TRBJ2-2, with TRBD2 matching over 8 bases. CDR3 in amino acids: CASSLGLAGLTGELFF. As DNA, the CDR3 is TGTGCCAGCAGCCTTGGGCTAGCGGGTCTCACCGGGGAGCTGTTTTTT.